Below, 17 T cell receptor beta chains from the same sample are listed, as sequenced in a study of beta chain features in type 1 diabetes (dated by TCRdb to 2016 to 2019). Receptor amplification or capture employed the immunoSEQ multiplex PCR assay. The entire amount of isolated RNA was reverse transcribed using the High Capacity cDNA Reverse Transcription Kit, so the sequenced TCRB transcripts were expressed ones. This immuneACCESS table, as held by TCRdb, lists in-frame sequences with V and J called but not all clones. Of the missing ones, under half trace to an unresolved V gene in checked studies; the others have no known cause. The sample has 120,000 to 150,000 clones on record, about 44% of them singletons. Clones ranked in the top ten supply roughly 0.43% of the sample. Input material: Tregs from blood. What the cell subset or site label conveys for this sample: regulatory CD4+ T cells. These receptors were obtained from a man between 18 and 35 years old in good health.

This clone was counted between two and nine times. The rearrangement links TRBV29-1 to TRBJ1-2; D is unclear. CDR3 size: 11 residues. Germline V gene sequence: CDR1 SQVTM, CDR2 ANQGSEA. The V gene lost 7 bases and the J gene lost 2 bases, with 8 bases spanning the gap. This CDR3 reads CSAVENYGYTF. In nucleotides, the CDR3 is TGCAGCGCCGTAGAGAACTATGGCTACACCTTC.

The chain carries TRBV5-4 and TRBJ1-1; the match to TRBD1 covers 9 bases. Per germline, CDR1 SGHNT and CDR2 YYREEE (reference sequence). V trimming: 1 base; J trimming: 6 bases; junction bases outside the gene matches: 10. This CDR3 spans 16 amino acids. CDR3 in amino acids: CASSLTGGSTWAEAFF. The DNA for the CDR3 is TGTGCCAGCAGCTTGACAGGGGGCTCAACCTGGGCTGAAGCTTTCTTT. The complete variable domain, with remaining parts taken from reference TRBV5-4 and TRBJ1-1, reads ETGVTQSPTHLIKTRGQQVTLRCSSQSGHNTVSWYQQALGQGPQFIFQYYREEENGRGNFPPRFSGLQFPNYSSELNVNALELDDSALYLCASSLTGGSTWAEAFFGQGTRLTVV.

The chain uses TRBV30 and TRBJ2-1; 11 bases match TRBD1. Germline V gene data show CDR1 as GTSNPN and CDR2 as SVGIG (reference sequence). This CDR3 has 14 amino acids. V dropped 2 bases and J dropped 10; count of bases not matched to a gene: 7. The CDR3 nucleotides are TGTGCCTGGAGTCCCGGACAGGGGGCGAGGGAGCAGTTCTTC. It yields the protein CAWSPGQGAREQFF.

CDR3 nucleotides: TGTGCCAGCAGCCCTACTAGCGGGGCCCGAGATACGCAGTATTTT. As protein: CASSPTSGARDTQYF. The genes are TRBV5-4 and TRBJ2-3; 10 nucleotides line up with TRBD2. Germline trimming cut 4 bases from V and 5 bases from J; bases unmatched to any gene: 7. This CDR3 region has 15 residues. Germline CDR1 reads SGHNT; CDR2 reads YYREEE (reference sequence).

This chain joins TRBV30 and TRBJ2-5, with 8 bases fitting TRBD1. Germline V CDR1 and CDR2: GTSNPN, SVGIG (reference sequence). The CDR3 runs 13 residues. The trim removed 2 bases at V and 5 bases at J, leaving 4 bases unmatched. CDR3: CAWSQGARETQYF. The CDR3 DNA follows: TGTGCCTGGAGTCAGGGGGCTAGGGAGACCCAGTACTTC. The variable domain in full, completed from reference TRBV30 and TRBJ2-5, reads SQTIHQWPATLVQPVGSPLSLECTVEGTSNPNLYWYRQAAGRGLQLLFYSVGIGQISSEVPQNLSASRPQDRQFILSSKKLLLSDSGFYLCAWSQGARETQYFGPGTRLLVL.

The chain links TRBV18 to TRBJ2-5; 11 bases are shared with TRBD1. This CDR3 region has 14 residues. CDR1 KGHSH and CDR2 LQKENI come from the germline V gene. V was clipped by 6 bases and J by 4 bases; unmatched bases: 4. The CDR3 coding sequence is TGTGCCAGCTCTGGCGGGACAGGGGGAGAGACCCAGTACTTC. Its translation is CASSGGTGGETQYF.

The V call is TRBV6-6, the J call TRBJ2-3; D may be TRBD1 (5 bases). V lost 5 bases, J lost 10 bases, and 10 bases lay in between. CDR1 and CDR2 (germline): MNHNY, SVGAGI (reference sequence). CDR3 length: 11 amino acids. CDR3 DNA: TGTGCCAGCAGTACTCTACAGGCGCAGTATTTT. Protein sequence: CASSTLQAQYF.

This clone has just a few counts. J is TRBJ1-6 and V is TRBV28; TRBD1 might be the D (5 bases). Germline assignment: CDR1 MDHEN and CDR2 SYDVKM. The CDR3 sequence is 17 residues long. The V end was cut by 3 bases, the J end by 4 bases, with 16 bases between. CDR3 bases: TGTGCCAGCAGTTTTGTGGTAATGGGACTTTATAATTCACCCCTCCACTTT. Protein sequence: CASSFVVMGLYNSPLHF.

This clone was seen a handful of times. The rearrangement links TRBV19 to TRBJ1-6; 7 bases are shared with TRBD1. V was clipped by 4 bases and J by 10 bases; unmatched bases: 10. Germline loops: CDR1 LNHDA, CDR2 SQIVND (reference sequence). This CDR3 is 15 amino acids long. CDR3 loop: CASSTAGTDNSPLHF. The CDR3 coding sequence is TGTGCCAGTAGTACCGCCGGGACAGACAACTCACCCCTCCACTTT.

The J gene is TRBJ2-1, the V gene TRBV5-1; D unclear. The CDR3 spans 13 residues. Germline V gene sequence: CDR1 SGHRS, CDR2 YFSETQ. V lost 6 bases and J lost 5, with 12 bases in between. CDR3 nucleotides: TGCGCCAGCATCTCTGTGGCCCACAATGAGCAGTTCTTC. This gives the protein CASISVAHNEQFF.

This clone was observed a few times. The CDR3 protein is CASSPQGLYGYTF. The CDR3, as DNA: TGTGCCAGCAGTCCTCAGGGGCTCTATGGCTACACCTTC. V and J are TRBV25-1 and TRBJ1-2; a weak D match, TRBD1 (6 bases). CDR3 length: 13 amino acids. With 5 bases removed from V and 4 bases from J, the gap between germline ends came to 11 bases. Per the germline V gene, CDR1 is MGHDK and CDR2 is SYGVNS.

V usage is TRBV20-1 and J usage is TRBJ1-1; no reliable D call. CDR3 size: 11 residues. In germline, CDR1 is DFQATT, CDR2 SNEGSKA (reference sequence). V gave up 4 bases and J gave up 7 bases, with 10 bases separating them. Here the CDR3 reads CSAKPRDEAFF. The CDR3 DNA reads TGCAGTGCTAAGCCCCGCGATGAAGCTTTCTTT.

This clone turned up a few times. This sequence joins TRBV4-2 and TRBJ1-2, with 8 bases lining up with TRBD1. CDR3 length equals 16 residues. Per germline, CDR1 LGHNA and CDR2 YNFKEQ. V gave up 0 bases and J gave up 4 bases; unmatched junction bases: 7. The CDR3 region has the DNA TGTGCCAGCAGCCAAGATGAGGCAGGGGGCGCCTATGGCTACACCTTC. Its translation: CASSQDEAGGAYGYTF.

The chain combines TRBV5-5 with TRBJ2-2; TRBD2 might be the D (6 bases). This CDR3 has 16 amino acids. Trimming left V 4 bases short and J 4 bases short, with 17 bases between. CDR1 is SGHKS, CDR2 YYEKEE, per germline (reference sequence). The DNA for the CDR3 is TGTGCCAGCAGCCTTCTAGCGCAATCGTTCACCGGGGAGCTGTTTTTT. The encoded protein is CASSLLAQSFTGELFF.

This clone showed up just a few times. CDR3 residues: CASSLQNSPLHF. DNA of the CDR3: TGTGCCAGCAGCTTACAGAATTCACCCCTCCACTTT. This chain uses TRBV6-5 with TRBJ1-6; no definite D call. CDR1 MNHEY and CDR2 SVGAGI come from the germline V gene. The V gene lost 6 bases and the J gene lost 7 bases, with 7 bases spanning the gap. This CDR3 is 12 amino acids long.

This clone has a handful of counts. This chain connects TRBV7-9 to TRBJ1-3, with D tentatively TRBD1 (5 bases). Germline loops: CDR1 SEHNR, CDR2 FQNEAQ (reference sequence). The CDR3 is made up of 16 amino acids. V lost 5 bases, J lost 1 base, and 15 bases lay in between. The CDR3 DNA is TGTGCCAGCAGCCCAATCGCGGGACTGTCTGGAAACACCATATATTTT. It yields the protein CASSPIAGLSGNTIYF.

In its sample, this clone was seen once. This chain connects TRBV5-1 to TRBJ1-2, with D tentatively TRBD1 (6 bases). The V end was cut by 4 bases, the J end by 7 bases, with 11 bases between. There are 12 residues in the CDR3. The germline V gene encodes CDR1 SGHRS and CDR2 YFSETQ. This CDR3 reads CASSHDRSGYTF. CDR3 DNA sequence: TGCGCCAGCAGCCATGACAGGTCTGGCTACACCTTC. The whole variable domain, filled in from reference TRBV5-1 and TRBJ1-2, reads KAGVTQTPRYLIKTRGQQVTLSCSPISGHRSVSWYQQTPGQGLQFLFEYFSETQRNKGNFPGRFSGRQFSNSRSEMNVSTLELGDSALYLCASSHDRSGYTFGSGTRLTVV.